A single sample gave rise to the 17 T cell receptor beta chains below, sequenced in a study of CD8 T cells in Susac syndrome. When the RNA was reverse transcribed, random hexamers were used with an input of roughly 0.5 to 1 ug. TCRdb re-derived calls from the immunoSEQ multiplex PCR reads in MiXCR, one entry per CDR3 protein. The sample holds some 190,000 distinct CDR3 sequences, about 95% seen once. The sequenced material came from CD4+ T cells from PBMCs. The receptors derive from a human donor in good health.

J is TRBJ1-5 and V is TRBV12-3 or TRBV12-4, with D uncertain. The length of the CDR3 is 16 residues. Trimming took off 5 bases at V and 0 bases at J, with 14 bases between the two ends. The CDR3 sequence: CASSPPGPYSNQPQHF. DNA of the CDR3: TGTGCCAGCAGTCCCCCTGGACCTTATAGCAATCAGCCCCAGCATTTT.

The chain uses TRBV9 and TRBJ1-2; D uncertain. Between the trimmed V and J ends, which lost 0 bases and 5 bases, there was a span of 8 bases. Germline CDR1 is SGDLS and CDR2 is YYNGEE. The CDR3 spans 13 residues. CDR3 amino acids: CASSVDGNYGYTF. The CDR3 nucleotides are TGTGCCAGCAGCGTAGACGGGAATTATGGCTACACCTTC. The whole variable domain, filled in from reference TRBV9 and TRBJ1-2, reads DSGVTQTPKHLITATGQRVTLRCSPRSGDLSVYWYQQSLDQGLQFLIQYYNGEERAKGNILERFSAQQFPDLHSELNLSSLELGDSALYFCASSVDGNYGYTFGSGTRLTVV.

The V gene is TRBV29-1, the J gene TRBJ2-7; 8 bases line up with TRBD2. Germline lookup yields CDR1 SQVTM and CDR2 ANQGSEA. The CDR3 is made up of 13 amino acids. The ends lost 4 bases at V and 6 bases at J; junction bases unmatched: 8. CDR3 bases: TGCAGCGTTGTTCAAGCGGGAGCTGGCGAGCAGTACTTC. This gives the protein CSVVQAGAGEQYF.

The CDR3 nucleotides are TGTGCCAGCAGCTTGATAGGGGGCACTGAAGCTTTCTTT. Its protein is CASSLIGGTEAFF. The chain has TRBV5-6 and TRBJ1-1; a weak D match, TRBD1 (6 bases). The germline gives CDR1 SGHDT, CDR2 YYEEEE. The germline V and J ends were trimmed by 1 base and 4 bases, with 8 bases remaining between them. The CDR3 is 13 amino acids.

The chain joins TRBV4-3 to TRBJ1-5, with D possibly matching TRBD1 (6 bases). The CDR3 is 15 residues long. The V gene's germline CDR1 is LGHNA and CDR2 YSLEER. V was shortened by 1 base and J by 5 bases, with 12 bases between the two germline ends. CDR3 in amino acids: CASSQVGGGDQPQHF. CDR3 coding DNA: TGCGCCAGCAGCCAAGTCGGGGGGGGCGATCAGCCCCAGCATTTT.

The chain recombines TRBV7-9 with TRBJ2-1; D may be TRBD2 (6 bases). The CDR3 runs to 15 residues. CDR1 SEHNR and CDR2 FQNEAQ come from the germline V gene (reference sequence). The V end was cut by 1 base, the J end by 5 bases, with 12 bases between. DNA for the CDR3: TGTGCCAGCAGCTTAGGATCGGGAGTAGACAATGAGCAGTTCTTC. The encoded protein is CASSLGSGVDNEQFF.

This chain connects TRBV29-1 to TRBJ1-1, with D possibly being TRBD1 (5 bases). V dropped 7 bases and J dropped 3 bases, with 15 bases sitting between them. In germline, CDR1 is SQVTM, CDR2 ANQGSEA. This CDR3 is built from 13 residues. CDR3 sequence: CSAGQGGDTEAFF. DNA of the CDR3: TGCAGCGCCGGTCAGGGCGGGGACACTGAAGCTTTCTTT.

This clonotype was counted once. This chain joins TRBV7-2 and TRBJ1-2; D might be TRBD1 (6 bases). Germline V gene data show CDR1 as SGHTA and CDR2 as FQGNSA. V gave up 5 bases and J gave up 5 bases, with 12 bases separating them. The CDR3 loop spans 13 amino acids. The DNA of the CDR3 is TGTGCCAGCAGCCCCCGGACAGAGTATGGCTACACCTTC. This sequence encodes CASSPRTEYGYTF.

The CDR3 protein is CSARPGLSSYEQYF. The CDR3 bases are TGCAGTGCTAGGCCGGGACTCAGCTCCTACGAGCAGTACTTC. The gene calls are TRBV20-1 and TRBJ2-7; possible D gene TRBD2, 6 bases. Trimming cost V 3 bases and J 0 bases, with 12 bases left between them. The germline V gene encodes CDR1 DFQATT and CDR2 SNEGSKA (reference sequence). The CDR3 totals 14 residues.

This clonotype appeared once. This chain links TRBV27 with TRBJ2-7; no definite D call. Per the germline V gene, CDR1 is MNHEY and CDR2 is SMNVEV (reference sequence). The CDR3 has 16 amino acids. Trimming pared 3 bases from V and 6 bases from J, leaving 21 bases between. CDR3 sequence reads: CASSFVLPSAMGEQYF. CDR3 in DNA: TGTGCCAGCAGTTTTGTGCTGCCTTCCGCGATGGGCGAGCAGTACTTC.

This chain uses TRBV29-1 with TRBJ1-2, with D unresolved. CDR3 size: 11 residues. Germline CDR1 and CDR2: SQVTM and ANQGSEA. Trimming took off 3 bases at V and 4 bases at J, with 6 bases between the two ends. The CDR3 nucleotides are TGCAGCGTTGAGTGGGTCTATGGCTACACCTTC. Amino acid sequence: CSVEWVYGYTF. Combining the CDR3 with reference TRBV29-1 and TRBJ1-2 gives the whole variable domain SAVISQKPSRDICQRGTSLTIQCQVDSQVTMMFWYRQQPGQSLTLIATANQGSEATYESGFVIDKFPISRPNLTFSTLTVSNMSPEDSSIYLCSVEWVYGYTFGSGTRLTVV.

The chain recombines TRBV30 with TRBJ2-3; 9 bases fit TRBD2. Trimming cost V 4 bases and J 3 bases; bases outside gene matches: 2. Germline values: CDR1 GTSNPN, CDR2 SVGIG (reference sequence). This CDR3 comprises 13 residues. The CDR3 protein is CAWIAGDTDTQYF. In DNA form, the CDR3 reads TGTGCCTGGATAGCGGGGGATACAGATACGCAGTATTTT.

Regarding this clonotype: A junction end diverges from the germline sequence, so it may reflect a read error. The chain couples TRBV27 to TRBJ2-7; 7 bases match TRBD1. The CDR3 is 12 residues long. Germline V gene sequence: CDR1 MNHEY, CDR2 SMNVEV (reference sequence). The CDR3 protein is CASSSGQRATLF. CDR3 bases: TGTGCCAGCAGTTCGGGACAGCGTGCAACCCTCTTC.

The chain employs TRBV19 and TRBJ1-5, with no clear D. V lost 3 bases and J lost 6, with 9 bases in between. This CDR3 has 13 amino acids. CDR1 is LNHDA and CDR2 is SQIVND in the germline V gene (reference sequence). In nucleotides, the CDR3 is TGTGCCAGTAGTATTACCCGGGGTCAGCCCCAGCATTTT. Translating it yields CASSITRGQPQHF.

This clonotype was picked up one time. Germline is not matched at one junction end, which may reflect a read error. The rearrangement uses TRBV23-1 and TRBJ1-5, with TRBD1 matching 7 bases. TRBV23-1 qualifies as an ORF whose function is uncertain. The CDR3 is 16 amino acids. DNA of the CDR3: TGCGCCAGCAGTCAATCGGGGTTGACAGGGACCCAAGACGGCGGTTTT. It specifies CASSQSGLTGTQDGGF.

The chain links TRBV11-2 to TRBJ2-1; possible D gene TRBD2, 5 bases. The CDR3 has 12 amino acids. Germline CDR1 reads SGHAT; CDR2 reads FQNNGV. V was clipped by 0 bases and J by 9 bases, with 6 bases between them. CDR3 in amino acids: CASSLDRGEQFF. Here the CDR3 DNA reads TGTGCCAGCAGCTTAGACCGGGGTGAGCAGTTCTTC.

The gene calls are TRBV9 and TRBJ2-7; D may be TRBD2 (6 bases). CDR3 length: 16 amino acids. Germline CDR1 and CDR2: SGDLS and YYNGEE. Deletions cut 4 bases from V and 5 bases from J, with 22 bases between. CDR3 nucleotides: TGTGCCAGCAGCCCCCCCGTAGCGGTCACAACCGACGAGCAGTACTTC. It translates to CASSPPVAVTTDEQYF.